The present entry profiles one TCR beta chain with its context. The antigen remains unidentified. Uncontrolled infection, other autoimmune disease, pregnancy or lactation barred patients from enrollment. Amplified TCR beta CDR3 regions derived from RNA transcripts. HTBI primers were the set used in a first-round RT-PCR of the TCR CDR3. MiXCR, applied by TCRdb to the multiplex PCR reads, yields one record per CDR3 protein. The sample lists 650,000 to 800,000 distinct CDR3 sequences, 45% occurring once. This CDR3 has 18 residues. V shed 5 bases, J shed 0 bases, and the junction held 9 bases outside the gene matches. Looked up from germline, CDR1 is SNHLY and CDR2 is FYNNEI. The source of the sample is a study of T cells in Graves' hyperthyroidism and ophthalmopathy. Broader study findings: From stable hyperthyroidism, ophthalmopathy was set apart by a 13 V-J model. Ophthalmopathy, as predicted by the model, came a median roughly 6.5 months after the prediction. Most thyroid-expanded clonotypes above 0.001 were also found in blood.

The chain joins TRBV2 to TRBJ2-6; TRBD1 agrees at 8 bases. Input material: peripheral blood or thyroid tissue (not recorded which). This TCR derives from an adult man with Graves' disease, either hyperthyroidism or ophthalmopathy (not recorded which). The CDR3 protein is CASSPPGTGISGANVLTF. In DNA form, the CDR3 reads TGTGCCAGCAGTCCCCCCGGGACAGGTATCTCTGGGGCCAACGTCCTGACTTTC.